The sequence of this T cell receptor (beta chain) was determined in a study of tumor-infiltrating lymphocytes in primary liver carcinoma (dated by TCRdb to 2016 to 2017). Regarding the research as a whole: Of the five patients (three men and two women, aged 30 to 69 years), four had hepatocellular carcinoma and one had combined HCC and intrahepatic cholangiocarcinoma. The tumors of the five patients were staged as T1-T3 N0M0, with maximum diameters ranging from roughly 4 to 10 cm. Samples yielded roughly 3.5 to 8 million productive TCRbeta reads; read depth did not differ significantly between tissue types. Across five regions of each liver tumor, along with adjacent normal tissue and blood, the study brought together TCRbeta repertoire sequencing, expression microarrays and whole-exome sequencing. A total of approximately 35 specimens from 5 patients underwent TCRbeta repertoire sequencing, comprising around 25 tumor regions, 5 adjacent noncancerous liver tissues and 5 peripheral blood samples. Agilent mRNA microarray profiling was performed on the 25 tumor region samples to relate TCRbeta repertoire diversity to the local molecular phenotype. Technical replicate repertoires showed high reproducibility, with mean shared-clone rates about 0.86 and correlation coefficients above 0.95.

Without any cell sorting, total RNA and DNA were co-extracted from about 20-30 mg of bulk tissue using the AllPrep DNA/RNA mini kit. Between late 2015 and 2016, a handful of patients in China with histopathologically diagnosed primary liver carcinoma had surgical resection. Chronic HBV infection was present in the patients, and the patients were treatment-naive at sampling. Five spatially separated regions were sampled from each tumor: the superior, inferior, left-lateral and right-lateral poles, plus the tumor centre. Histology showed that every tumor sample contained more than 85% viable tumor cells. Fresh tumor and adjacent tissue pieces were bisected; one half was stored in RNAlater at -80°C, the other sent for histology. About this clonotype itself: Its antigen target is currently unknown. A read error may be the cause here, since a much bigger clone is one base away.

Overall study results and their limits: Consistent with antigen-driven expansion, pairs of tumor regions showed higher repertoire overlap (mean around 36%) than either tumor-adjacent pairs (about 17%) or tumor-blood pairs (about 15%). Only a few patients were included in the study, and the authors note that the findings should be validated in a larger study. Compared with blood, tumors had a significantly larger share of the repertoire taken up by the top 250 clones (p = 0.039). Because only the TCR beta chain was sequenced and unpaired alpha chains were not captured, true repertoire diversity is likely underestimated. Only roughly 7.5-24% of top clones appeared in all five regions of a tumor, which suggests that tumor-infiltrating T cells are spatially heterogeneous. Because the samples were bulk and unsorted, CD4+ and CD8+ T cell repertoires could not be compared.

Its CDR3 holds 14 amino acids, cysteine through phenylalanine. The only DNA kept is the CDR3, 42 bases in frame from the first base. V sheds 2 bases and J sheds 3 bases, leaving 10 bases between their ends. According to the germline V gene, CDR1 reads MDHEN and CDR2 reads SYDVKM. TCRbeta-specific cDNA was reverse-transcribed from approximately 460 ng total RNA using a constant-region primer and ProtoScript II reverse transcriptase. Three nested multiplex PCR rounds, following a slightly modified ARM-PCR procedure, were used to build the TCRbeta libraries. Each of the first two PCR rounds ran for approximately 10 cycles using multiplex TRBV1-TRBV30 forward primers together with a Cbeta reverse primer. Sample barcodes and Illumina adapters were added in a final 25-cycle PCR using Deep VentR polymerase. Before sequencing, amplicons of 200-500 bp were purified from gel using a QIAquick gel extraction kit. TCRbeta amplicons were sequenced on an Illumina HiSeq 2500 with 250-bp paired-end reads. In the source study's methods: Quality trimming of reads was performed with Trimmomatic v0.33, and paired reads were merged with FLASH v1.2.11 so that full CDR3 sequences could be recovered. V, D and J germline segments were assigned to the rearranged TCRbeta sequences using MiGEC v1.2.1b. Clonotype statistics and Shannon-Wiener diversity indices were calculated with VDJtools v1.0.0. Except for diversity analysis, only the 250 most abundant clonotypes of each sample were used in subsequent analyses to reduce sampling bias. TCRdb trimmed the raw reads at Q25, called clones with MiXCR and kept productive beta chains. Records with the same CDR3 protein are collapsed into one entry carrying the most frequent genes and DNA. None of the V and J calls come from the authors' own analysis; TCRdb made them. This sample lists about 100,000 distinct CDR3 sequences; around 66% were detected once. Roughly 12% of the sample lies in the top ten.

This receptor chain uses TRBV28 and TRBJ1-2; no D gene call is confident. The sequence came from a woman aged 60-70 years with primary liver carcinoma and hepatitis B virus infection. The sequencing input was liver tumor tissue from sampling region 2. The cell subset or site label here, explained by the study, means: tumor region T2, inferior pole. The sequence in DNA is TGTGCCAGCAGTTTACGGTGGGCGTACTATGGCTACACCTTC. Translation gives CASSLRWAYYGYTF.